This T cell receptor beta chain was identified in a study of blood T cell repertoires in COVID-19. Overall study: Samples representing acute and convalescent COVID-19 were sourced from the United States, Italy and Spain. PBMCs, B-cell-depleted T cells, or T cells were the source of the cDNA or gDNA that made up the material.

Original analysis: Nucleated cell counts were estimated from reference gene primer amplification. Sequencing was performed with immunoSEQ multiplex PCR; in TCRdb, only in-frame clones are kept and a portion is missing. That table furnishes V, J and clone size, whereas the DNA furnished D and trimming. The sample lists 100,000 to 150,000 clones; around 82% were seen once. This clone has just a few counts. The CDR3 covers 13 residues. CDR1 and CDR2 from the germline V gene are MNHEY and SVGAGI. V dropped 4 bases and J dropped 5; count of bases not matched to a gene: 3. Sequencing was done on a sample of peripheral blood. The TCR comes from a man at least 80 years old with active or convalescent COVID-19. The chain carries TRBV6-5 and TRBJ1-1; 8 nucleotides align to TRBD1. The CDR3 sequence is CASSSYRGTEAFF. CDR3 in DNA: TGTGCCAGCAGTTCTTACAGGGGGACTGAAGCTTTCTTT.